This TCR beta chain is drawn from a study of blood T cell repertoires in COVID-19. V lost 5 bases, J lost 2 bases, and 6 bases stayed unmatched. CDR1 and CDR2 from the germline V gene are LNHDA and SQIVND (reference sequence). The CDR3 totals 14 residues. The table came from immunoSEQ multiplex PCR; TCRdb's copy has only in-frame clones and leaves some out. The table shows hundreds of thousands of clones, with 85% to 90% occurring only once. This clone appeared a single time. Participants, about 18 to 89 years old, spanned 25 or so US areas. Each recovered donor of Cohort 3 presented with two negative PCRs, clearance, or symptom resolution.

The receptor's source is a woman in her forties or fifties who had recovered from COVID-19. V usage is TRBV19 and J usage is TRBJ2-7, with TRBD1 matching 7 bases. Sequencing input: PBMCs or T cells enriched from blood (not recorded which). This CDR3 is CASSATGTAYEQYF. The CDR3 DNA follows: TGTGCCAGTAGTGCGACAGGGACCGCCTACGAGCAGTACTTC. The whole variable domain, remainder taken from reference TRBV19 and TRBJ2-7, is DGGITQSPKYLFRKEGQNVTLSCEQNLNHDAMYWYRQDPGQGLRLIYYSQIVNDFQKGDIAEGYSVSREKKESFPLTVTSAQKNPTAFYLCASSATGTAYEQYFGPGTRLTVT.